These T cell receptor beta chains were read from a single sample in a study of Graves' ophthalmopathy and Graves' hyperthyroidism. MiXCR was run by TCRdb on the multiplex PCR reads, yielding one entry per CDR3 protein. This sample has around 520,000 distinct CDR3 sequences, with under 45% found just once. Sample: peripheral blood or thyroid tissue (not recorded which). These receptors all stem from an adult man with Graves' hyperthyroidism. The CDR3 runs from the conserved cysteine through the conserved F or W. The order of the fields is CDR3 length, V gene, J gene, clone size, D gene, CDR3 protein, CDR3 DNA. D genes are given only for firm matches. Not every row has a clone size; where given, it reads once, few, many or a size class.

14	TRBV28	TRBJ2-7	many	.	CASSSPTVIYEQYF	TGTGCCAGCAGTTCCCCGACAGTGATCTACGAGCAGTACTTC
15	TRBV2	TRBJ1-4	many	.	CASSDDFGTNEKLFF	TGTGCCAGCAGTGACGATTTTGGGACTAATGAAAAACTGTTTTTT
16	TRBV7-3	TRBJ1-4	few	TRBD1	CASTRGQGGTNEKLFF	TGCGCCAGCACAAGGGGACAGGGGGGTACTAATGAAAAACTGTTTTTT
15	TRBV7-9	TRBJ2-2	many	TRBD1	CASSSRQGWSGELFF	TGTGCCAGCAGCTCGAGACAGGGGTGGTCCGGGGAGCTGTTTTTT
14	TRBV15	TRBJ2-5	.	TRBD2	CATSRVAGDETQYF	TGTGCCACCAGCAGAGTGGCGGGAGATGAGACCCAGTACTTC
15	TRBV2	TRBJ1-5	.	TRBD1	CASEPTGGSRQPQHF	TGTGCCAGCGAGCCAACAGGGGGTTCGAGACAGCCCCAGCATTTT
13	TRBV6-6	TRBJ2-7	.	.	CASQFGATYEQYF	TGTGCCAGCCAGTTCGGGGCTACCTACGAGCAGTACTTC
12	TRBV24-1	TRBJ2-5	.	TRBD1	CATLTGKETQYF	TGTGCCACCCTGACAGGGAAAGAGACCCAGTACTTC
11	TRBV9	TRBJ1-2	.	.	CASSGPSGNTF	TGTGCCAGCAGCGGACCTAGCGGGAACACCTTC
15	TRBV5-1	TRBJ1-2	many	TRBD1	CASSPGTGNRYGYTF	TGCGCCAGCAGCCCCGGGACAGGGAATCGCTATGGCTACACCTTC
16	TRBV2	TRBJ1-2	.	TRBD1	CASRGSGTGDNYGYTF	TGTGCCAGCAGGGGTTCCGGGACAGGGGATAACTATGGCTACACCTTC
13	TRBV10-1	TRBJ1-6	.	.	CASSEQGKSPLHF	TGCGCCAGCAGTGAACAGGGCAAATCACCCCTCCACTTT
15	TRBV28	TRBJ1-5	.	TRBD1	CASSKTGDADQPQHF	TGTGCCAGCAGCAAGACAGGGGATGCGGATCAGCCCCAGCATTTT
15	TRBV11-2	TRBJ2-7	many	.	CASSLRDWSSYEQYF	TGTGCCAGCAGCTTAAGGGACTGGAGCTCCTACGAGCAGTACTTC
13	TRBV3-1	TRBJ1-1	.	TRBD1	CASRRQGDTEAFF	TGTGCCAGCAGACGACAGGGGGACACTGAAGCTTTCTTT
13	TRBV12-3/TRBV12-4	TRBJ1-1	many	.	CASRPGQTTEAFF	TGTGCCAGCAGGCCGGGACAAACCACTGAAGCTTTCTTT
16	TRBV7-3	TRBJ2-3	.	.	CASSLAVGGSTDTQYF	TGTGCCAGCAGCTTAGCGGTAGGGGGTAGCACAGATACGCAGTATTTT
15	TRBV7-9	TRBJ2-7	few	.	CASSLSGSRAYEQYF	TGTGCCAGCAGCTTGTCGGGAAGTCGGGCGTACGAGCAGTACTTC
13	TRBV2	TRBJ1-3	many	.	CASGGVSGNTIYF	TGTGCCAGCGGCGGGGTCTCTGGAAACACCATATATTTT
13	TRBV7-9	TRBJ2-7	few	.	CAWQTDTGYEQYF	TGTGCCTGGCAGACTGACACCGGCTACGAGCAGTACTTC
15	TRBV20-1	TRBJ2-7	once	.	CSANPSGLSSYEQYF	TGCAGTGCTAACCCCTCGGGCCTGAGCTCCTACGAGCAGTACTTC